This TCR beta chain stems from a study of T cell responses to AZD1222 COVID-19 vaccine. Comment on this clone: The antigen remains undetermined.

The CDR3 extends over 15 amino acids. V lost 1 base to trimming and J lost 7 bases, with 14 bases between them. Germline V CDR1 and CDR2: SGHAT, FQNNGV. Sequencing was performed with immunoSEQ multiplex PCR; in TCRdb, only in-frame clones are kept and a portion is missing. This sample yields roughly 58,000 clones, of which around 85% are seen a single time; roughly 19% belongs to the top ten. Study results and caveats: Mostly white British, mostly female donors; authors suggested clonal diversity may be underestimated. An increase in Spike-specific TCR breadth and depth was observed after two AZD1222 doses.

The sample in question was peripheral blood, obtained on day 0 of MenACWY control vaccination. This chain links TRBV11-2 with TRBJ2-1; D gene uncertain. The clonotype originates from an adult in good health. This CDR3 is CASSLVRTPANEQFF. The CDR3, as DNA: TGTGCCAGCAGCTTAGTTCGGACCCCCGCGAATGAGCAGTTCTTC.